This TCR beta chain was captured by sequencing in a study of ipilimumab plus nivolumab after autologous stem cell transplantation. The wider study: Typical patient got roughly 5 ipilimumab doses and roughly eight nivolumab doses (median).

From germline, CDR1 is KGHSH and CDR2 LQKENI. V shed 2 bases and J 7 bases; nucleotides not matched to a gene: 9. This CDR3 spans 15 amino acids. Some clones are missing from TCRdb's copy, which holds only in-frame ones; the method was immunoSEQ multiplex PCR. The sample lists some 46,000 clones; 70% to 90% were seen once. Ipilimumab, 1 mg/kg, started 14 to 28 days after autologous transplant. Patients received nivolumab 3 mg/kg at weeks 1, 4, 7, 10, then fortnightly to week 26. The chain links TRBV18 to TRBJ2-7, with 9 positions matching TRBD1. The sequence was collected from a male donor with multiple myeloma. The sample consisted of PBMCs, taken in a trial of ipilimumab plus nivolumab as post-transplant consolidation. Here the CDR3 reads CASSPRTGDYGEQYF. Here the CDR3 DNA reads TGTGCCAGCTCACCAAGGACAGGGGATTATGGAGAGCAGTACTTC. Based on the CDR3 plus reference TRBV18 and TRBJ2-7, the full variable domain is NAGVMQNPRHLVRRRGQEARLRCSPMKGHSHVYWYRQLPEEGLKFMVYLQKENIIDESGMPKERFSAEFPKEGPSILRIQQVVRGDSAAYFCASSPRTGDYGEQYFGPGTRLTVT.